The source of this T cell receptor (beta chain) is a study of blood T cell repertoires in COVID-19. The CDR3 length is 13 residues. Deletions cut 5 bases from V and 3 bases from J, with 11 bases between. Germline V gene data show CDR1 as LNHDA and CDR2 as SQIVND (reference sequence). Libraries were prepared by immunoSEQ multiplex PCR; TCRdb keeps only in-frame clonotypes and omits some of them. The sample yields about 210,000 clones, around nine tenths seen once. This rearrangement joins TRBV19 to TRBJ2-7; D call uncertain. This clonotype was sampled from a man between 35 and 55 years old with acute or convalescent COVID-19. Sequenced sample: peripheral blood. CDR3 sequence reads: CASSASSDYEQYF. CDR3 nucleotide sequence: TGTGCCAGTAGTGCTAGTTCAGACTACGAGCAGTACTTC.